A selection of T cell receptor beta chains follows, all from one sample in a study of T cell repertoires in cytomegalovirus infection. Using its own MiXCR run on the reads, TCRdb lists one record per CDR3 protein. The table has some 600,000 distinct CDR3 sequences, 20% to 25% seen once. Source material: CD8+ T cells from PBMCs. These receptors were obtained from a human donor in good health (CMV status not recorded). Some clones in this sample may be carry-over from other donors' samples. CDR3s include the opening cysteine and the closing phenylalanine or tryptophan. D genes are given only for firm matches. The listing skips clone size in some rows; elsewhere it reads once, few, many or a size class.

J gene: TRBJ2-1
V gene: TRBV7-6
clone size: few
D gene: TRBD1
CDR3 DNA: TGTGCCAGCAGCTCTTCAACAGGGGCAGTTTACAATGAGCAGTTCTTC
CDR3 protein: CASSSSTGAVYNEQFF

J gene: TRBJ2-1
V gene: TRBV27
clone size: -
D gene: TRBD2
CDR3 DNA: TGTGTCAGCGCTGGGACTAGCGGCTACAATGAGCAGTTCTTC
CDR3 protein: CVSAGTSGYNEQFF

J gene: TRBJ2-7
V gene: TRBV6-1
clone size: few
D gene: TRBD2
CDR3 DNA: TGTGCCAGCAGCCATACTAGCGGGGGGGCCAAACAAGAGCAGTACTTC
CDR3 protein: CASSHTSGGAKQEQYF

J gene: TRBJ1-1
V gene: TRBV29-1
clone size: few
D gene: -
CDR3 DNA: TGCAGCGTTCCAGGGGCCCCTGAAGCTTTCTTT
CDR3 protein: CSVPGAPEAFF

J gene: TRBJ2-5
V gene: TRBV7-8
clone size: many
D gene: TRBD2
CDR3 DNA: TGTGCCAGCAGCTTAGATCGGGCAGGCGGGGGGGACCAAGAGACCCAGTACTTC
CDR3 protein: CASSLDRAGGGDQETQYF

J gene: TRBJ1-4
V gene: TRBV20-1
clone size: -
D gene: -
CDR3 DNA: TGCAGTGCTATCCCGTCGGGCTCTAATGAAAAACTGTTTTTT
CDR3 protein: CSAIPSGSNEKLFF

J gene: TRBJ2-3
V gene: TRBV7-6
clone size: -
D gene: TRBD1
CDR3 DNA: TGTGCCAGCAGCCCCGGGACAGGGGGGGAAAATACGCAGTATTTT
CDR3 protein: CASSPGTGGENTQYF

J gene: TRBJ1-1
V gene: TRBV7-6
clone size: -
D gene: -
CDR3 DNA: TGTGCCAGTAGCGCGCGAGGGGTTGGCACTGAAGCTTTCTTT
CDR3 protein: CASSARGVGTEAFF

J gene: TRBJ1-6
V gene: TRBV2
clone size: few
D gene: -
CDR3 DNA: TGTGCCAGCAGTAGGACGGGCTCCTATAATTCACCCCTCCACTTT
CDR3 protein: CASSRTGSYNSPLHF

J gene: TRBJ2-3
V gene: TRBV13
clone size: -
D gene: -
CDR3 DNA: TGTGCCAGCAGCCTCTCTTTTCGGACTACGCAGTATTTT
CDR3 protein: CASSLSFRTTQYF

J gene: TRBJ2-7
V gene: TRBV27
clone size: once
D gene: TRBD1
CDR3 DNA: TGTGCCAGCAGTTTATCGCTGGGACAGACCCCCTACGAGCAGTACTTC
CDR3 protein: CASSLSLGQTPYEQYF

J gene: TRBJ1-4
V gene: TRBV6-6
clone size: -
D gene: -
CDR3 DNA: TGTGCCAGCAGTTACGTTGCGGGTGAAAAACTGTTTTTT
CDR3 protein: CASSYVAGEKLFF

J gene: TRBJ1-5
V gene: TRBV5-6
clone size: many
D gene: -
CDR3 DNA: TGTGCCAGCAGCTTGCACAATCAGCCCCAGCATTTT
CDR3 protein: CASSLHNQPQHF

J gene: TRBJ2-2
V gene: TRBV28
clone size: -
D gene: -
CDR3 DNA: TGTGCCAGCAGTCCTCGACAGTACACCGGGGAGCTGTTTTTT
CDR3 protein: CASSPRQYTGELFF

J gene: TRBJ1-2
V gene: TRBV7-9
clone size: many
D gene: -
CDR3 DNA: TGTGCCAGCAGCACCGGGACATTGGCTGCTAACTATGGCTACACCTTC
CDR3 protein: CASSTGTLAANYGYTF

J gene: TRBJ2-2
V gene: TRBV14
clone size: many
D gene: -
CDR3 DNA: TGTGCCAGCAGCCAAGTGCGGGGGCCCGGGGAGCTGTTTTTT
CDR3 protein: CASSQVRGPGELFF

J gene: TRBJ2-1
V gene: TRBV12-3/TRBV12-4
clone size: many
D gene: TRBD2
CDR3 DNA: TGTGCCAGCAGTTTTGGACCTTTATCGACTAGCGGGACCTACAATGAGCAGTTCTTC
CDR3 protein: CASSFGPLSTSGTYNEQFF

J gene: TRBJ2-5
V gene: TRBV13
clone size: -
D gene: -
CDR3 DNA: TGTGCCAGCAGCTTAGACCGGAAGGATGGGACCCAGTACTTC
CDR3 protein: CASSLDRKDGTQYF